This TCR beta chain was identified during a study of identical twins. The CDR3 loop spans 13 amino acids. Germline V gene lookup returns CDR1 SGHTA and CDR2 FQGTGA. V lost 4 bases and J lost 7, with 14 bases in between. Regarding this clonotype: Its antigen remains unidentified.

Study-wide points: The conclusions drew on cross-sectional statistical analysis instead of tracking the same donors.

TCRdb re-called the 5' RACE reads through MiXCR, storing one row per CDR3 protein. Of 500,000 to 600,000 distinct CDR3 sequences detected, approximately 22% appear once; the ten largest clones hold around 0.91%. Every sampled donor was Caucasian and healthy. This same sample was also part of a study on T cells expressing NK-cell markers.

This chain links TRBV7-3 with TRBJ2-7; D gene ambiguous. The sequencing sample was made of CD4+ T cells sorted from blood. This clonotype was sampled from a woman aged 18-35 years in good health. The CDR3 DNA sequence: TGTGCCAGCAGCTCCCGCGCAGCCGGAGAGCAGTACTTC. As protein: CASSSRAAGEQYF.